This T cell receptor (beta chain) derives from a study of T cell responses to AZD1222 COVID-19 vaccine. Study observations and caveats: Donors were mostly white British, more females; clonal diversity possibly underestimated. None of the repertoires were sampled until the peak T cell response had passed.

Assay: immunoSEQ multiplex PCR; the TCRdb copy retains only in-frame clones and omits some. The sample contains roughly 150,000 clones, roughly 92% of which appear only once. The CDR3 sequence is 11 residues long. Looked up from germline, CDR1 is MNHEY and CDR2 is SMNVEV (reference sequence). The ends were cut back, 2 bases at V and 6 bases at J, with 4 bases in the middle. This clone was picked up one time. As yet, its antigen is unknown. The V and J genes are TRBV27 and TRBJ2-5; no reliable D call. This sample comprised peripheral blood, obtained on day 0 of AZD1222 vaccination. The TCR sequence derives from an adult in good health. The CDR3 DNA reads TGTGCCAGCAGTTTAGGTCAGACCCAGTACTTC. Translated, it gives CASSLGQTQYF.